Each of the 30 T cell receptor beta chains below was sequenced from the same sample in a study of T cell repertoires in cytomegalovirus infection. TCRdb redid the calling of the reads with MiXCR, one entry per CDR3 protein. Of about 260,000 distinct CDR3 sequences detected, roughly an eighth appear once; the ten largest clones hold around 9%. Sequenced sample: PBMCs. Every receptor here comes from a human donor in good health (CMV status not recorded). Some clones in this sample may be carry-over from other donors' samples.

V is TRBV20-1 and J is TRBJ2-7, with 11 bases aligning to TRBD2. Losses at the gene ends were 4 bases for V and 9 bases for J; bases not matched to a gene: 17. CDR1 is DFQATT and CDR2 is SNEGSKA in the germline V gene (reference sequence). The length of the CDR3 is 16 residues. CDR3 region: CSANSGGDLLTLAQYF. CDR3 bases: TGCAGTGCTAATAGCGGGGGGGACCTCCTTACGTTGGCGCAGTACTTC.

In this sample, this clonotype turned up a few times. The chain employs TRBV6-2 or TRBV6-3 and TRBJ2-1; 9 nucleotides line up with TRBD2. The junction had 12 bases not matched to a gene; V was cut back by 0 bases and J by 3 bases. Germline CDR1 and CDR2: MNHEY and SVGEGT. The CDR3 has 19 amino acids. The DNA of the CDR3 is TGTGCCAGCAGTTACTCGGGAATAGGGTTTAGCGGGAGCTACAATGAGCAGTTCTTC. Encoded protein: CASSYSGIGFSGSYNEQFF.

This clonotype showed up many times. The chain links TRBV28 to TRBJ2-3; 11 nucleotides line up with TRBD2. Looked up from germline, CDR1 is MDHEN and CDR2 is SYDVKM. There are 17 residues in the CDR3. V shed 6 bases, J shed 4 bases, and the junction held 12 bases outside the gene matches. The CDR3 bases are TGTGCCAGCAGCCAGCCCACTAGCGGGAGTGGCGCAGATACGCAGTATTTT. As protein: CASSQPTSGSGADTQYF.

This clonotype was seen repeatedly, ten times or more. The V and J genes are TRBV4-3 and TRBJ1-6; no reliable D call. Germline V gene data show CDR1 as LGHNA and CDR2 as YSLEER. This CDR3 is 16 amino acids long. Trimming pared 0 bases from V and 0 bases from J, leaving 6 bases between. CDR3 loop: CASSQDRSSYNSPLHF. The CDR3 nucleotides are TGCGCCAGCAGCCAAGATCGGAGCTCCTATAATTCACCCCTCCACTTT.

This clonotype showed up just a few times. The V call is TRBV28, the J call TRBJ1-1, with D possibly matching TRBD1 (5 bases). The V end lost 2 bases, the J end lost 8 bases, and 12 bases lay between the germline ends. In germline, CDR1 is MDHEN, CDR2 SYDVKM. The CDR3 is made up of 13 amino acids. The DNA for the CDR3 is TGTGCCAGCAGTTTAGGGACCCGTGGCGAAGCTTTCTTT. Its protein is CASSLGTRGEAFF. Variable domain in full (rest from reference TRBV28 and TRBJ1-1): DVKVTQSSRYLVKRTGEKVFLECVQDMDHENMFWYRQDPGLGLRLIYFSYDVKMKEKGDIPEGYSVSREKKERFSLILESASTNQTSMYLCASSLGTRGEAFFGQGTRLTVV.

The rearrangement uses TRBV7-6 and TRBJ2-5; D is unclear. The CDR3 spans 14 residues. CDR1 SGHVS and CDR2 FNYEAQ come from the germline V gene. V lost 5 bases and J lost 5, with 15 bases in between. CDR3 sequence: CASSADGIDETQYF. Here the CDR3 DNA reads TGTGCCAGCAGCGCAGATGGGATAGACGAGACCCAGTACTTC.

The sample holds many counts of this clonotype. This chain connects TRBV6-5 to TRBJ2-6; 7 nucleotides match TRBD1. This CDR3 contains 15 residues. V lost 6 bases, J lost 4 bases, and 6 bases stayed unmatched. Germline CDR1 is MNHEY and CDR2 is SVGAGI. Here the CDR3 reads CASRHRGSGANVLTF. The CDR3 DNA reads as TGTGCCAGCAGGCACAGGGGTTCCGGGGCCAACGTCCTGACTTTC.

The chain uses TRBV10-3 and TRBJ2-7; D is uncertain. V lost 4 bases, J lost 2 bases, and 12 bases lay in between. Germline values: CDR1 ENHRY, CDR2 SYGVKD. The CDR3 loop spans 14 amino acids. CDR3 protein: CAISARKGPYEQYF. For the CDR3, the DNA is TGTGCCATCAGTGCCCGAAAAGGACCCTACGAGCAGTACTTC.

In this sample, this clonotype turned up many times. The V gene is TRBV6-5, the J gene TRBJ1-5, with TRBD1 matching 11 bases. The germline CDR1 and CDR2 sequences are MNHEY and SVGAGI. The CDR3 has 14 amino acids. With V trimmed by 2 bases and J by 7 bases, 1 base remained unmatched. The CDR3 protein is CASSYRDRGQPQHF. DNA of the CDR3: TGTGCCAGCAGTTACCGGGACAGGGGGCAGCCCCAGCATTTT.

This clonotype was counted at least ten times. V usage is TRBV7-9 and J usage is TRBJ1-2, with TRBD1 identical over 8 bases. This CDR3 region has 16 residues. The ends lost 5 bases at V and 6 bases at J; junction bases unmatched: 14. Germline CDR1 SEHNR, CDR2 FQNEAQ (reference sequence). Here the CDR3 reads CASSPGGTGGLDGYTF. The CDR3, as DNA: TGTGCCAGCAGCCCAGGAGGTACAGGGGGTTTAGATGGCTACACCTTC.

The J gene is TRBJ2-7, the V gene TRBV29-1; 9 bases fit TRBD1. V lost 6 bases, J lost 2 bases, and 8 bases stayed unmatched. The CDR3 spans 14 residues. Germline V gives CDR1 SQVTM, CDR2 ANQGSEA. As DNA, the CDR3 is TGCAGCGTGGGGGACAGGGTAGGAACCTACGAGCAGTACTTC. Its translation is CSVGDRVGTYEQYF.

The chain couples TRBV20-1 to TRBJ2-7, with D perhaps TRBD1 or TRBD2 (5 bases each). This CDR3 has 13 residues. Trimming took off 5 bases at V and 4 bases at J, with 15 bases between the two ends. Germline loops: CDR1 DFQATT, CDR2 SNEGSKA (reference sequence). In DNA form, the CDR3 reads TGCAGTGCTCCGGGGCGGTTAGCGTACGAGCAGTACTTC. Translated: CSAPGRLAYEQYF.

V and J are TRBV29-1 and TRBJ1-3, with no clear D. The CDR3 contains 16 residues. Trimming stripped 7 bases from V and 1 base from J, with 20 bases between. In germline, CDR1 is SQVTM, CDR2 ANQGSEA. CDR3 in DNA: TGCAGCGCCAGAGCCCGAGCGAACCCTTCTGGAAACACCATATATTTT. Protein product: CSARARANPSGNTIYF.

This clonotype has a count of ten or more. The chain is built from TRBV27 and TRBJ2-1; D might be TRBD1 or TRBD2, each matching 5 bases. This CDR3 spans 15 amino acids. Trimming took 4 bases from V and 6 from J, leaving 16 bases between them. The germline CDR1 and CDR2 sequences are MNHEY and SMNVEV (reference sequence). CDR3 region: CASSSYPGPLNEQFF. The CDR3 nucleotides read TGTGCCAGCAGTTCCTATCCGGGGCCCCTCAATGAGCAGTTCTTC.

This clonotype has ten or more counts. This sequence joins TRBV7-2 and TRBJ1-4; 7 positions match TRBD1. The V gene end was trimmed by 1 base and the J gene end by 4 bases; junction bases not matched to a gene: 6. The CDR3 loop spans 16 amino acids. Germline lookup yields CDR1 SGHTA and CDR2 FQGNSA. The CDR3 coding sequence is TGTGCCAGCAGCTTAGGATCGACAGGGTTTAATGAAAAACTGTTTTTT. Translating it yields CASSLGSTGFNEKLFF.

V is TRBV5-1 and J is TRBJ2-3; TRBD2 aligns across 7 bases. V lost 2 bases to trimming and J lost 6 bases; unmatched junction nucleotides: 12. CDR1 is SGHRS and CDR2 is YFSETQ in the germline V gene. The CDR3 consists of 16 residues. The CDR3 protein is CASSFRGPTGGDTQYF. DNA of the CDR3: TGCGCCAGCAGCTTCCGGGGCCCAACGGGGGGTGATACGCAGTATTTT.

V usage is TRBV4-1 and J usage is TRBJ2-6; TRBD2 aligns across 7 bases. The J segment lost 0 bases and the V segment lost 2 bases, leaving 10 bases of the junction unmatched. Per germline, CDR1 MGHRA and CDR2 YSYEKL. CDR3 length equals 19 residues. The CDR3 spells CASSQFGAGRLSGANVLTF. CDR3 coding DNA: TGCGCCAGCAGCCAATTTGGAGCGGGAAGGCTCTCTGGGGCCAACGTCCTGACTTTC.

Details on this clonotype: A much larger clone is a single base away; this may be a read error. The V and J genes are TRBV28 and TRBJ2-7, with D tentatively TRBD1 or TRBD2 (5 bases each). The DNA end is a closer match to TRBJ2-5, so the J assignment may be wrong. The CDR3 is 14 amino acids. CDR1 MDHEN and CDR2 SYDVKM come from the germline V gene. CDR3 amino acids: CASRPTGTGRTQYF. CDR3 bases: TGTGCCAGCAGACCCACCGGGACCGGCCGGACCCAGTACTTC.

This clonotype was seen a handful of times. The rearrangement joins TRBV6-1 to TRBJ2-3, with 11 bases identical to TRBD2. The CDR3 is 17 amino acids. With V trimmed by 1 base and J by 6 bases, 9 bases remained unmatched. The germline gives CDR1 MNHNS, CDR2 SASEGT. CDR3 sequence (DNA): TGTGCCAGCAGTGAAGAAGTAGCGGGAGGGCCTCGGGATACGCAGTATTTT. Its protein product is CASSEEVAGGPRDTQYF.

V is TRBV5-1 and J is TRBJ2-1, with a tentative D call TRBD2 (6 bases). The V gene lost 9 bases and the J gene lost 0 bases, with 19 bases spanning the gap. This CDR3 is built from 16 residues. Per germline, CDR1 SGHRS and CDR2 YFSETQ. In DNA, the CDR3 is TGCGCCACTTCGCCCGGGAGCGCGGCCTCCTACAATGAGCAGTTCTTC. Residues: CATSPGSAASYNEQFF.

With regard to this clonotype: The junction differs from germline at one of its ends, possibly a read error. The CDR3 spells CASRLGPSLQPPHF. In DNA form, the CDR3 reads TGTGCCAGCAGGCTCGGGCCCAGCTTGCAGCCCCCGCATTTT. This chain links TRBV7-2 with TRBJ1-5; D is unresolved. CDR1 and CDR2 (germline): SGHTA, FQGNSA. This CDR3 is 14 amino acids long.

The CDR3 DNA sequence: TGCAGGGTCCGGACTAGCGACTACAATGAGCAGTTCTTC. It encodes CRVRTSDYNEQFF. V is TRBV20-1 and J is TRBJ2-1, with 9 nucleotides matching TRBD2. Germline CDR1 DFQATT, CDR2 SNEGSKA (reference sequence). There are 13 residues in the CDR3.

The chain recombines TRBV20-1 with TRBJ1-5, with D unclear. Germline V gene data show CDR1 as DFQATT and CDR2 as SNEGSKA (reference sequence). The V gene lost 6 bases and the J gene lost 7 bases, with 16 bases spanning the gap. The CDR3 spans 13 residues. The CDR3 protein is CSATLPSGQPQHF. The CDR3 DNA follows: TGCAGTGCCACGCTACCCTCGGGGCAGCCCCAGCATTTT.

This clonotype showed up just a few times. V gene TRBV19 combines with J gene TRBJ2-7; 8 bases map to TRBD1. This CDR3 spans 13 amino acids. With 10 bases clipped from V and 2 bases from J, the junction kept 7 bases outside the gene matches. CDR1 LNHDA and CDR2 SQIVND come from the germline V gene (reference sequence). The CDR3 DNA reads TGTGCCACAACCGGGACAGGACCCTACGAGCAGTACTTC. It yields the protein CATTGTGPYEQYF.

In its sample, this clonotype was seen many times. The chain employs TRBV4-1 and TRBJ2-2; weak D call: TRBD2 (5 bases). Trimming stripped 0 bases from V and 4 bases from J, with 9 bases between. The V gene's germline CDR1 is MGHRA and CDR2 YSYEKL. The CDR3 has 15 residues. Here the CDR3 reads CASSQDQAGTGELFF. The CDR3 region has the DNA TGCGCCAGCAGCCAAGACCAGGCGGGCACCGGGGAGCTGTTTTTT.

This clonotype was observed at least ten times. The chain uses TRBV7-9 and TRBJ2-2; no clear D gene. V lost 3 bases, J lost 6 bases, and 5 bases lay in between. This CDR3 has 12 amino acids. Germline V gene lookup returns CDR1 SEHNR and CDR2 FQNEAQ (reference sequence). The CDR3 sequence is CASSFNPGELFF. CDR3 DNA: TGTGCCAGCAGCTTCAATCCCGGGGAGCTGTTTTTT.

This clonotype was observed many times. The chain is built from TRBV7-2 and TRBJ2-7; no clear D gene. Germline V gene sequence: CDR1 SGHTA, CDR2 FQGNSA. This CDR3 is 13 amino acids long. V lost 1 base to trimming and J lost 2 bases, with 6 bases between them. CDR3 residues: CASSLEGPYEQYF. DNA of the CDR3: TGTGCCAGCAGCTTAGAGGGCCCCTACGAGCAGTACTTC.

The chain recombines TRBV19 with TRBJ1-1; D may be TRBD1 (5 bases). With 4 bases removed from V and 1 base from J, the gap between germline ends came to 16 bases. Germline CDR1 and CDR2: LNHDA and SQIVND (reference sequence). The CDR3 is 16 amino acids. The CDR3 spells CASSKPSGTGNTEAFF. DNA of the CDR3: TGTGCCAGTAGTAAACCCTCCGGGACGGGGAACACTGAAGCTTTCTTT.

J is TRBJ2-7 and V is TRBV7-6; the match to TRBD2 covers 7 bases. The CDR3 is made up of 14 amino acids. Germline CDR1 and CDR2: SGHVS and FNYEAQ. The V segment lost 5 bases and the J segment 3 bases; nucleotides outside the gene matches: 7. Here the CDR3 DNA reads TGTGCCAGCAGCGCCACCGGGACTATCTACGAGCAGTACTTC. Translation gives CASSATGTIYEQYF. Full variable domain (missing parts from reference TRBV7-6 and TRBJ2-7): GAGVSQSPRYKVTKRGQDVALRCDPISGHVSLYWYRQALGQGPEFLTYFNYEAQQDKSGLPNDRFSAERPEGSISTLTIQRTEQRDSAMYRCASSATGTIYEQYFGPGTRLTVT.

J is TRBJ1-1 and V is TRBV7-9; no definite D call. The germline gives CDR1 SEHNR, CDR2 FQNEAQ (reference sequence). The CDR3 loop spans 12 amino acids. The germline V and J ends were trimmed by 3 bases and 8 bases, with 10 bases remaining between them. The CDR3 loop is CASSLRTSEAFF. The CDR3 nucleotides read TGTGCCAGCAGCTTGAGAACTTCGGAAGCTTTCTTT.